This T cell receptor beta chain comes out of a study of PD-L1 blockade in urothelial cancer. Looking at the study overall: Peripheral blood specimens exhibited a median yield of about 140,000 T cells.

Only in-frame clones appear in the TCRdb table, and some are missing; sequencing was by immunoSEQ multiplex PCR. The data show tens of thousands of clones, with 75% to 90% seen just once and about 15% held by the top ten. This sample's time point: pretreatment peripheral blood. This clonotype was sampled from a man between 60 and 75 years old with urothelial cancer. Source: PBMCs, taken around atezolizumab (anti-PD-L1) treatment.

CDR3 nucleotide sequence: TGCAGCGTTGAGGTAGGGAGGAACGATTATGGCTACACCTTC. It codes for CSVEVGRNDYGYTF. The V call is TRBV29-1, the J call TRBJ1-2; D is ambiguous. Trimming pared 3 bases from V and 5 bases from J, leaving 16 bases between. This CDR3 comprises 14 residues. Germline V CDR1 and CDR2: SQVTM, ANQGSEA.